The 31 T cell receptor beta chains below were found in one sample sequenced in a study of OX40 agonist ivuxolimab in advanced cancers. Clones were read by immunoSEQ multiplex PCR, and TCRdb kept only the in-frame ones, dropping some. The sample lists just over 80,000 clones; roughly 84% were seen once. The sample was CD4+ or CD8+ T cells sorted from blood, taken in a trial of the OX40 agonist ivuxolimab. The receptors stem from an adult with an advanced solid tumor such as melanoma, head and neck, liver or kidney cancer.

This chain joins TRBV5-4 and TRBJ2-1; D might be TRBD1 or TRBD2, each matching 5 bases. The V and J ends lost 3 bases and 6 bases respectively, with 10 bases between them. The CDR3 loop spans 13 amino acids. Germline CDR1 reads SGHNT; CDR2 reads YYREEE (reference sequence). This CDR3 is CASSSGPGNEQFF. The CDR3 DNA sequence: TGTGCCAGCAGCTCGGGACCCGGCAATGAGCAGTTCTTC.

The chain combines TRBV28 with TRBJ1-2; D gene unclear. The V gene lost 1 base and the J gene lost 5 bases, with 17 bases spanning the gap. The CDR3 length is 16 residues. Germline loops: CDR1 MDHEN, CDR2 SYDVKM. CDR3: CASSLLGSREAYGYTF. For the CDR3, the DNA is TGTGCCAGCAGTTTATTGGGCTCGCGGGAAGCGTATGGCTACACCTTC.

V usage is TRBV7-2 and J usage is TRBJ1-5, with D maybe TRBD1 (6 bases). The CDR3 contains 16 residues. V was pared by 4 bases and J by 6 bases, with 19 bases between. Germline CDR1 reads SGHTA; CDR2 reads FQGNSA. The chain's CDR3 is CASSSRGSQGFQPQHF. The CDR3 coding sequence is TGTGCCAGCAGCTCCCGCGGGAGCCAGGGGTTTCAGCCCCAGCATTTT.

The chain has TRBV19 and TRBJ2-2; unclear D gene. The CDR3 is 14 amino acids. V dropped 5 bases and J dropped 1 base, with 8 bases sitting between them. Looked up from germline, CDR1 is LNHDA and CDR2 is SQIVND (reference sequence). The CDR3 protein is CASSSQLNTGELFF. The CDR3 DNA reads TGTGCCAGTAGTTCGCAATTGAACACCGGGGAGCTGTTTTTT.

V usage is TRBV6-5 and J usage is TRBJ1-4; 8 nucleotides agree with TRBD1. The V and J ends lost 5 bases and 2 bases, in that order; junction bases with no gene match: 4. The germline CDR1 and CDR2 sequences are MNHEY and SVGAGI. This CDR3 has 15 residues. The CDR3 nucleotides read TGTGCCAGCAGTCTCCGACAGGGGACTAATGAAAAACTGTTTTTT. Amino acids: CASSLRQGTNEKLFF.

A single count supports this clone. This chain links TRBV29-1 with TRBJ2-7, with 7 bases fitting TRBD2. Germline V lookup: CDR1 SQVTM, CDR2 ANQGSEA. The ends lost 5 bases at V and 5 bases at J; junction bases unmatched: 9. The CDR3 contains 13 residues. The CDR3 nucleotides read TGCAGCGTTCGTGGACTAGTTCCCCACGAGCAGTACTTC. Encoded protein: CSVRGLVPHEQYF.

The rearrangement uses TRBV25-1 and TRBJ1-2; D is possibly TRBD1 (5 bases). V was shortened by 0 bases and J by 3 bases, with 20 bases between the two germline ends. CDR1 and CDR2 (germline): MGHDK, SYGVNS. This CDR3 spans 18 amino acids. The CDR3 DNA reads as TGTGCCAGCAGTGAATATGGGGCAGGCGCTCCCACGGACTATGGCTACACCTTC. Its protein is CASSEYGAGAPTDYGYTF.

The chain carries TRBV27 and TRBJ2-1, with D possibly matching TRBD2 (6 bases). From germline, CDR1 is MNHEY and CDR2 SMNVEV (reference sequence). Trimming removed 6 bases from V and 12 bases from J, with 12 bases in between. The CDR3 extends over 11 amino acids. The CDR3 DNA reads TGTGCCAGCAGCACCCGGGAGCGGCAGTTCTTC. Protein: CASSTRERQFF.

The rearrangement joins TRBV7-3 to TRBJ2-3, with TRBD2 matching over 8 bases. The V gene's germline CDR1 is SGHTA and CDR2 FQGTGA. This CDR3 has 12 amino acids. Unmatched junction bases numbered 2, after V lost 6 bases and J lost 6 bases. CDR3 in DNA: TGTGCCAGCAGTCCTAGCGGGGATACGCAGTATTTT. It specifies CASSPSGDTQYF.

The CDR3 DNA reads TGTGCCAGCTCACCTCATCCTACAGGGGTTAGCTCAGCTTTCTTT. Residues: CASSPHPTGVSSAFF. This chain links TRBV18 with TRBJ1-1; 7 positions match TRBD1. Germline CDR1 and CDR2: KGHSH and LQKENI. This CDR3 is built from 15 residues. Unmatched junction bases numbered 14, after V lost 3 bases and J lost 10 bases. Filled out from reference TRBV18 and TRBJ1-1, the complete variable domain reads NAGVMQNPRHLVRRRGQEARLRCSPMKGHSHVYWYRQLPEEGLKFMVYLQKENIIDESGMPKERFSAEFPKEGPSILRIQQVVRGDSAAYFCASSPHPTGVSSAFFGQGTRLTVV.

The chain joins TRBV7-2 to TRBJ1-2; TRBD1 might be the D (5 bases). Trimming took 1 base from V and 8 from J, leaving 11 bases between them. The CDR3 length is 13 residues. The germline V gene encodes CDR1 SGHTA and CDR2 FQGNSA. CDR3 sequence: CASSLGQGRGYTF. CDR3 bases: TGTGCCAGCAGCTTAGGGCAGGGACGGGGCTACACCTTC.

The gene calls are TRBV2 and TRBJ2-2; possibly TRBD1 for D (6 bases). CDR1 and CDR2 from the germline V gene are SNHLY and FYNNEI. V was shortened by 6 bases and J by 7 bases, with 18 bases between the two germline ends. The CDR3 is made up of 15 amino acids. Written as DNA, the CDR3 is TGTGCCAGCAGCCCGGGACACTTCGAAAGCGGGGAGCTGTTTTTT. Translated, it gives CASSPGHFESGELFF.

V gene TRBV28 combines with J gene TRBJ1-6, with 9 bases fitting TRBD1. The CDR3 consists of 17 residues. Looked up from germline, CDR1 is MDHEN and CDR2 is SYDVKM. Trimming took 6 bases from V and 7 from J; bases not matched to a gene: 13. CDR3 sequence: CASSLATPGQGNSPLHF. The CDR3 coding sequence is TGTGCCAGCAGCCTAGCGACACCGGGACAGGGAAATTCACCCCTCCACTTT.

The chain joins TRBV15 to TRBJ2-2, with a weak D call TRBD2 (6 bases). The CDR3 loop spans 17 amino acids. V was clipped by 0 bases and J by 7 bases, with 18 bases between them. The germline V gene has CDR1 LNHNV and CDR2 YYDKDF (reference sequence). The CDR3 loop reads CATSRDGQTSLRGELFF. The CDR3 bases are TGTGCCACCAGCAGAGATGGCCAAACTAGCTTACGCGGGGAGCTGTTTTTT. Drawing the rest from reference TRBV15 and TRBJ2-2, the complete variable domain is DAMVIQNPRYQVTQFGKPVTLSCSQTLNHNVMYWYQQKSSQAPKLLFHYYDKDFNNEADTPDNFQSRRPNTSFCFLDIRSPGLGDTAMYLCATSRDGQTSLRGELFFGEGSRLTVL.

The chain uses TRBV7-9 and TRBJ1-1, with 11 bases lining up with TRBD1. The CDR3 has 15 amino acids. CDR1 and CDR2 from the germline V gene are SEHNR and FQNEAQ (reference sequence). Losses at the gene ends were 5 bases for V and 4 bases for J; bases not matched to a gene: 6. DNA for the CDR3: TGTGCCAGCAGCAATAAGGGACAGGGGGGCACTGAAGCTTTCTTT. Protein product: CASSNKGQGGTEAFF.

This clone was seen once. CDR3 nucleotide sequence: TGCGCCAGCAGCCAAGGGTACAGGGAGGTTCAGGGCTACGAGCAGTACTTC. Protein sequence: CASSQGYREVQGYEQYF. The J gene is TRBJ2-7, the V gene TRBV4-3; D tentatively reads TRBD1 or TRBD2 (6 bases each). V dropped 1 base and J dropped 3 bases, with 19 bases sitting between them. The V gene's germline CDR1 is LGHNA and CDR2 YSLEER. There are 17 residues in the CDR3.

The J gene is TRBJ1-2, the V gene TRBV6-1; no definite D call. This CDR3 is built from 12 residues. Germline CDR1 and CDR2: MNHNS and SASEGT. The V end was cut by 3 bases, the J end by 7 bases, with 9 bases between. DNA for the CDR3: TGTGCCAGCAGTGAGACGGGGAGTGGCTACACCTTC. It specifies CASSETGSGYTF.

The chain has TRBV13 and TRBJ2-2; D unclear. CDR1 is PRHDT, CDR2 FYEKMQ, per germline (reference sequence). The CDR3 is 19 residues long. V dropped 3 bases and J dropped 3 bases, with 23 bases sitting between them. As DNA, the CDR3 is TGTGCCAGCAGCTTTTCGACTTCGTGGATGGCCCGAGACACCGGGGAGCTGTTTTTT. Its translation is CASSFSTSWMARDTGELFF.

The chain uses TRBV5-1 and TRBJ2-5; D is unresolved. Germline V gives CDR1 SGHRS, CDR2 YFSETQ. V was cut by 0 bases and J by 5 bases, with 8 bases left in between. The CDR3 is 13 amino acids. The CDR3 sequence is CASSLAGGETQYF. The DNA for the CDR3 is TGCGCCAGCAGCTTGGCGGGTGGGGAGACCCAGTACTTC.

This clone came up a few times. The chain joins TRBV14 to TRBJ1-2, with D uncertain. CDR3 length: 14 amino acids. The V end was cut by 1 base, the J end by 1 base, with 7 bases between. The germline V gene encodes CDR1 SGHDN and CDR2 FVKESK. CDR3 DNA: TGTGCCAGCAGCCAAGGGGCGAATAACTATGGCTACACCTTC. It specifies CASSQGANNYGYTF. Supplemented by reference TRBV14 and TRBJ1-2, the full variable domain reads EAGVTQFPSHSVIEKGQTVTLRCDPISGHDNLYWYRRVMGKEIKFLLHFVKESKQDESGMPNNRFLAERTGGTYSTLKVQPAELEDSGVYFCASSQGANNYGYTFGSGTRLTVV.

This clone occurred once. This sequence joins TRBV10-3 and TRBJ2-7, with TRBD1 as a possible D gene (5 bases). This CDR3 has 11 amino acids. Germline V lookup: CDR1 ENHRY, CDR2 SYGVKD. V dropped 5 bases and J dropped 5 bases, with 7 bases sitting between them. As DNA, the CDR3 is TGTGCCATCAGTTCAGGGAACGAGCAGTACTTC. Its protein product is CAISSGNEQYF.

This chain links TRBV2 with TRBJ2-2; TRBD1 matches 7 bases. V trimming: 6 bases; J trimming: 6 bases; junction bases outside the gene matches: 7. Germline CDR1 reads SNHLY; CDR2 reads FYNNEI. CDR3 length: 14 residues. The CDR3 DNA reads as TGTGCCAGCAGAACGGGACAGAGCTCCGGGGAGCTGTTTTTT. Encoded protein: CASRTGQSSGELFF.

The chain links TRBV6-6 to TRBJ1-5, with 8 nucleotides matching TRBD1. Trimming cost V 6 bases and J 2 bases; bases outside gene matches: 3. The CDR3 has 14 amino acids. Looked up from germline, CDR1 is MNHNY and CDR2 is SVGAGI (reference sequence). CDR3 in amino acids: CASRLQGGNQPQHF. For the CDR3, the DNA is TGTGCCAGCAGGCTACAGGGGGGCAATCAGCCCCAGCATTTT.

The V and J genes are TRBV2 and TRBJ1-5; D not certain. CDR1 and CDR2 from the germline V gene are SNHLY and FYNNEI. The CDR3 spans 14 residues. Trimming pared 5 bases from V and 6 bases from J, leaving 14 bases between. The CDR3 DNA reads TGTGCCAGCAGTAGTCCCACGGCTGGTCAGCCCCAGCATTTT. Its translation is CASSSPTAGQPQHF. Full variable domain (outside the CDR3, taken from reference TRBV2 and TRBJ1-5): EPEVTQTPSHQVTQMGQEVILRCVPISNHLYFYWYRQILGQKVEFLVSFYNNEISEKSEIFDDQFSVERPDGSNFTLKIRSTKLEDSAMYFCASSSPTAGQPQHFGDGTRLSIL.

This chain connects TRBV27 to TRBJ2-3; unclear D gene. The V and J ends lost 3 bases and 0 bases respectively, with 10 bases between them. The length of the CDR3 is 15 residues. Germline CDR1 MNHEY, CDR2 SMNVEV (reference sequence). In nucleotides, the CDR3 is TGTGCCAGCAGTTTTTTGTGGGCTAGCACAGATACGCAGTATTTT. Residues: CASSFLWASTDTQYF.

The rearrangement links TRBV15 to TRBJ2-2; D unclear. Trimming cost V 0 bases and J 6 bases, with 11 bases left between them. This CDR3 is 15 amino acids long. The germline V gene encodes CDR1 LNHNV and CDR2 YYDKDF (reference sequence). DNA for the CDR3: TGTGCCACCAGCAGAGATCTCCGCTTGGCCGGGGAGCTGTTTTTT. Protein: CATSRDLRLAGELFF.

J is TRBJ2-5 and V is TRBV9; D is ambiguous. Germline CDR1 reads SGDLS; CDR2 reads YYNGEE. Deletions cut 0 bases from V and 5 bases from J, with 11 bases between. This CDR3 has 14 residues. CDR3: CASSVEASRETQYF. CDR3 in DNA: TGTGCCAGCAGCGTAGAGGCGTCGCGCGAGACCCAGTACTTC.

The rearrangement links TRBV4-1 to TRBJ1-4, with 11 bases that match TRBD1. Losses at the gene ends were 3 bases for V and 4 bases for J; bases not matched to a gene: 7. The V gene's germline CDR1 is MGHRA and CDR2 YSYEKL. CDR3 size: 17 residues. CDR3 DNA: TGCGCCAGCAGCCAGACAGGACAGGGGGCAGTTAATGAAAAACTGTTTTTT. It specifies CASSQTGQGAVNEKLFF.

The CDR3 reads CASTRGRTNEKLFF. In nucleotides, the CDR3 is TGTGCCAGCACCAGGGGGCGAACTAATGAAAAACTGTTTTTT. This chain links TRBV6-1 with TRBJ1-4, with TRBD1 matching 8 bases. The CDR3 loop spans 14 amino acids. Germline CDR1 MNHNS, CDR2 SASEGT. The J segment lost 1 base and the V segment lost 7 bases, leaving 2 bases of the junction unmatched.

V is TRBV6-5 and J is TRBJ2-7, with 11 bases identical to TRBD1. The CDR3 loop spans 15 amino acids. Looked up from germline, CDR1 is MNHEY and CDR2 is SVGAGI. V shed 8 bases, J shed 1 base, and the junction held 7 bases outside the gene matches. The CDR3 bases are TGTGCCAGCCGAATCGGGACAGGGGGATCCTACGAGCAGTACTTC. It yields the protein CASRIGTGGSYEQYF.

The chain has TRBV7-2 and TRBJ1-2; unclear D gene. Deletions cut 4 bases from V and 7 bases from J, with 19 bases between. Germline CDR1 and CDR2: SGHTA and FQGNSA. This CDR3 spans 15 amino acids. The CDR3 protein is CASSSTSSAPGGYTF. Here the CDR3 DNA reads TGTGCCAGCAGCTCGACGTCCTCCGCTCCCGGTGGCTACACCTTC. The complete variable domain, with remaining parts taken from reference TRBV7-2 and TRBJ1-2, reads GAGVSQSPSNKVTEKGKDVELRCDPISGHTALYWYRQSLGQGLEFLIYFQGNSAPDKSGLPSDRFSAERTGGSVSTLTIQRTQQEDSAVYLCASSSTSSAPGGYTFGSGTRLTVV.